This T cell receptor (beta chain) was sequenced for a study of T-cell reconstitution after alpha-beta-depleted transplantation in children. During its preparation, the TCRbeta library received unique molecular identifiers. TCRdb re-derived calls from the PCR reads in MiXCR, one entry per CDR3 protein. Here the sample spans roughly 200,000 distinct CDR3 sequences, about 6.4% being singletons. Germline values: CDR1 LGHNA, CDR2 YSLEER. Trimming took 1 base from V and 8 from J; bases not matched to a gene: 7. CDR3 length: 16 residues. Many counts were recorded for this clonotype. The source was PBMCs from the stem cell graft donor, collected from the stem cell graft. This TCR came from a human donor who donated a stem cell graft to a child with Wiskott-Aldrich syndrome. V usage is TRBV4-3 and J usage is TRBJ1-6, with 8 bases fitting TRBD1. This CDR3 is CASSQVGQGEHSPLHF. The CDR3 coding sequence is TGCGCCAGCAGCCAAGTCGGACAGGGAGAGCATTCACCCCTCCACTTT.